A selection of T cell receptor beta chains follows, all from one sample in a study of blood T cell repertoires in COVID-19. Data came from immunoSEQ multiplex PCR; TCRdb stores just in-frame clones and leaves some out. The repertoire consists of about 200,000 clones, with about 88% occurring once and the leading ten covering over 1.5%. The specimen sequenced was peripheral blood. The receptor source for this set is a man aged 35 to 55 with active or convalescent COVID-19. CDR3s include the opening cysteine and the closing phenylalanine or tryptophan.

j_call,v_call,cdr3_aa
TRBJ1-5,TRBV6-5,CASGSLRDQPQHF
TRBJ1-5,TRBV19,CASTSTGDSNQPQHF
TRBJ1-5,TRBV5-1,CASSLGGQGIQPQHF
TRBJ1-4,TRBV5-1,CASSSAVVANEKLFF
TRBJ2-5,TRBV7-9,CASSTSGGETQYF
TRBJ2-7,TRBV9,CASSVQTGAEQYF
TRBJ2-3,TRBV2,CASSRERAGARTDTQYF
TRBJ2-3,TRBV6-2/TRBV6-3,CASSRVARDTQYF
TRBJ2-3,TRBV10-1,CASSDPGGGTDTQYF
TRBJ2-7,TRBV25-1,CASSVGPGTVREQYF
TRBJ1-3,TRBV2,CASSERLPSNTIYF